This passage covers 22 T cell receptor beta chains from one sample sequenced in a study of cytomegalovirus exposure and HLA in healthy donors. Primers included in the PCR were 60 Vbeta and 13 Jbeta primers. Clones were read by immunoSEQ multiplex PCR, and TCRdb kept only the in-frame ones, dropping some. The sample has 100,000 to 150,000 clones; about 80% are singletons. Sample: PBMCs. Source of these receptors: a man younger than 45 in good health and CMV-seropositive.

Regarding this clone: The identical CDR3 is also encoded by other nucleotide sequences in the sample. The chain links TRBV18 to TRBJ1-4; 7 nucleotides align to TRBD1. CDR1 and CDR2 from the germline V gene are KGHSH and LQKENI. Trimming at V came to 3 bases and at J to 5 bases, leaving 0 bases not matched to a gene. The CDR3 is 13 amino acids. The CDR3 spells CASSPTGNEKLFF. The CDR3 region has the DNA TGTGCCAGCTCACCGACAGGGAATGAAAAACTGTTTTTT.

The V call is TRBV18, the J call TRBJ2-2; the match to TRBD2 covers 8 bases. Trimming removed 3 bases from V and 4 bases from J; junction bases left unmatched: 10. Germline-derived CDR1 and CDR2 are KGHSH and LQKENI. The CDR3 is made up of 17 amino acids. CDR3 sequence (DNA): TGTGCCAGCTCACCCTATACGGGGGGGCTGATCACCGGGGAGCTGTTTTTT. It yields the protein CASSPYTGGLITGELFF.

This chain's CDR3 is CASSWTLSGLNYEQYF. As DNA, the CDR3 is TGCGCCAGCAGCTGGACCCTCAGCGGACTGAACTACGAGCAGTACTTC. The chain uses TRBV5-1 and TRBJ2-7; weak D call: TRBD2 (5 bases). Looked up from germline, CDR1 is SGHRS and CDR2 is YFSETQ. CDR3 length: 16 residues. The ends were cut back, 3 bases at V and 3 bases at J, with 19 bases in the middle.

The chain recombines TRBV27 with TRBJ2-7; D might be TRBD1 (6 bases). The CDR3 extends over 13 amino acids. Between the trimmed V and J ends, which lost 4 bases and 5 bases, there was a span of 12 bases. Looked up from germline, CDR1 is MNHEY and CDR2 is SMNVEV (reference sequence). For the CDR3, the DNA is TGTGCCAGCAGTTACAGGGTGGTGGACGAGCAGTACTTC. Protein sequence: CASSYRVVDEQYF.

DNA of the CDR3: TGTGCCAGCAGCTCGACAACGGGACTAGGAGCCGGGGAGCTGTTTTTT. Translated, it gives CASSSTTGLGAGELFF. The gene calls are TRBV7-9 and TRBJ2-2, with 8 nucleotides matching TRBD2. V lost 4 bases to trimming and J lost 6 bases; unmatched junction nucleotides: 10. CDR3 size: 16 residues. Germline V lookup: CDR1 SEHNR, CDR2 FQNEAQ (reference sequence). The full variable domain, in which reference TRBV7-9 and TRBJ2-2 provide the parts outside the CDR3, is DTGVSQNPRHKITKRGQNVTFRCDPISEHNRLYWYRQTLGQGPEFLTYFQNEAQLEKSRLLSDRFSAERPKGSFSTLEIQRTEQGDSAMYLCASSSTTGLGAGELFFGEGSRLTVL.

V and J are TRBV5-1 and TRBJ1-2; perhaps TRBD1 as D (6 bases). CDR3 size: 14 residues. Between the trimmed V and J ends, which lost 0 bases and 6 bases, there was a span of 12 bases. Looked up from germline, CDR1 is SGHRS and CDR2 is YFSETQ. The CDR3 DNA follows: TGCGCCAGCAGCTTGGAGTCGGGGGGCGATGGCTACACCTTC. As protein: CASSLESGGDGYTF.

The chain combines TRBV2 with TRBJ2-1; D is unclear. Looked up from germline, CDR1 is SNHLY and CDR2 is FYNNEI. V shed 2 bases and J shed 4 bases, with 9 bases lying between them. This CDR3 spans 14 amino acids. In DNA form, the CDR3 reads TGTGCCAGCAGTGAACTTGCGCCGTACAATGAGCAGTTCTTC. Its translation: CASSELAPYNEQFF.

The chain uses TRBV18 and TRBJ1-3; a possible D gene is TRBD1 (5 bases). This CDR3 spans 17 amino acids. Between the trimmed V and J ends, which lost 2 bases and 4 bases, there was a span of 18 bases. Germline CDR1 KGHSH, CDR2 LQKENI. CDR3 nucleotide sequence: TGTGCCAGCTCACCATCTCCCCCCCAAGGGGCAGGAAACACCATATATTTT. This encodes CASSPSPPQGAGNTIYF.

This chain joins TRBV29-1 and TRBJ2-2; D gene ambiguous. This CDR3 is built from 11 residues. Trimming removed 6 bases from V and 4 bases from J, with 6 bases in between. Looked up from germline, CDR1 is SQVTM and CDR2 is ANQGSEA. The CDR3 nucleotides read TGCAGCGTCGTATTCACCGGGGAGCTGTTTTTT. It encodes CSVVFTGELFF.

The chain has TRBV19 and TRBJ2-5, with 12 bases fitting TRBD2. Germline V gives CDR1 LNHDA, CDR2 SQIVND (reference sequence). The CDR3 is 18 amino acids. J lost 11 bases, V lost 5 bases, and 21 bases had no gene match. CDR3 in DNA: TGTGCCAGTAGTCCCCGGACTAGCGGGGCCCCTACTACTCGTGAGCAGTACTTC. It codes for CASSPRTSGAPTTREQYF.

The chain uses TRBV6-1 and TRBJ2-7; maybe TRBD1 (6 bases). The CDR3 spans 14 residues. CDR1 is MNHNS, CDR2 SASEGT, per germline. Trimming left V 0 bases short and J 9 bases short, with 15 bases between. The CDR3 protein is CASSEAATVRGQYF. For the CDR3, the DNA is TGTGCCAGCAGTGAAGCGGCCACCGTCAGGGGGCAGTACTTC.

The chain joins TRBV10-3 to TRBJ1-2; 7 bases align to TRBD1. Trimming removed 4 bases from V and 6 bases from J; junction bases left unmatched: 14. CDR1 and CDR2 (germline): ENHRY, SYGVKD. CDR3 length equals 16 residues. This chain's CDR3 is CAISGWMGQRQDGYTF. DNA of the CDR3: TGTGCCATCAGTGGATGGATGGGACAGCGTCAAGATGGCTACACCTTC.

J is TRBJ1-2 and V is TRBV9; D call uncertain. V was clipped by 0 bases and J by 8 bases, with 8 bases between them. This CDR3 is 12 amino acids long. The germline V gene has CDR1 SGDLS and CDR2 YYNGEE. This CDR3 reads CASSVELAGYTF. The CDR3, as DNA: TGTGCCAGCAGCGTAGAACTAGCGGGCTACACCTTC.

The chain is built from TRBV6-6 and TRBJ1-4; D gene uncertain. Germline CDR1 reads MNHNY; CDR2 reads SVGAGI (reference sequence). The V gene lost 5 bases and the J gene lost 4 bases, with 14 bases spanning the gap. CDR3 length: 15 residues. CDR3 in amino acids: CASSNPRVSNEKLFF. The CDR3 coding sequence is TGTGCCAGCAGTAACCCCCGGGTCAGTAATGAAAAACTGTTTTTT.

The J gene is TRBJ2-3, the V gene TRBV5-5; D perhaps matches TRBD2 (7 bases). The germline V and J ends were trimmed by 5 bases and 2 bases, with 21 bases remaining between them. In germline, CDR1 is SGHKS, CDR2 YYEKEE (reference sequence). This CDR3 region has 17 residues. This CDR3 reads CASSPGAGGLFTDTQYF. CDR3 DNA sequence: TGTGCCAGCAGTCCAGGGGCCGGGGGGTTATTCACAGATACGCAGTATTTT.

The CDR3 region is CASSLVQGGAEAFF. As DNA, the CDR3 is TGTGCCAGCAGCTTAGTTCAGGGGGGAGCTGAAGCTTTCTTT. This chain uses TRBV13 with TRBJ1-1; the match to TRBD1 covers 7 bases. Per the germline V gene, CDR1 is PRHDT and CDR2 is FYEKMQ (reference sequence). V shed 1 base, J shed 6 bases, and the junction held 5 bases outside the gene matches. The CDR3 runs to 14 residues. Supplemented by reference TRBV13 and TRBJ1-1, the full variable domain reads AAGVIQSPRHLIKEKRETATLKCYPIPRHDTVYWYQQGPGQDPQFLISFYEKMQSDKGSIPDRFSAQQFSDYHSELNMSSLELGDSALYFCASSLVQGGAEAFFGQGTRLTVV.

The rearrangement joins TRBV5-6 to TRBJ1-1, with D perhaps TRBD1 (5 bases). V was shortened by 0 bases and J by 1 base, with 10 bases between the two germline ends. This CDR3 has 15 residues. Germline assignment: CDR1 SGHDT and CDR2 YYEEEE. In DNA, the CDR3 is TGTGCCAGCAGCTTGGGGACAAGGAAGAACACTGAAGCTTTCTTT. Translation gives CASSLGTRKNTEAFF.

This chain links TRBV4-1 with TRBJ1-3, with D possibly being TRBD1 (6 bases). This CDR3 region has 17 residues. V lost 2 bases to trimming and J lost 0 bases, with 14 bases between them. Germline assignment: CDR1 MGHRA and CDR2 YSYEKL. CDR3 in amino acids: CASSQLTGRGSGNTIYF. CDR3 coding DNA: TGCGCCAGCAGCCAACTGACAGGTCGGGGCTCTGGAAACACCATATATTTT.

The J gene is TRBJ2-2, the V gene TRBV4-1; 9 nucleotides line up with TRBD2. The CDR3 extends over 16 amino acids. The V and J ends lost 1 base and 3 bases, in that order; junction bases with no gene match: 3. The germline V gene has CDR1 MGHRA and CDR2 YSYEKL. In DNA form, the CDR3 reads TGCGCCAGCAGCCAAGTAGCGGGGGAGTACACCGGGGAGCTGTTTTTT. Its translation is CASSQVAGEYTGELFF.

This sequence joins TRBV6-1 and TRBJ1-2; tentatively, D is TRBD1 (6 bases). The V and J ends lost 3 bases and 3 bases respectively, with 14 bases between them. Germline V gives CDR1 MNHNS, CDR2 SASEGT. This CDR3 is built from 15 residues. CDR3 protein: CASSEGAFLHYGYTF. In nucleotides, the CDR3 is TGTGCCAGCAGTGAGGGGGCTTTCCTGCACTATGGCTACACCTTC.

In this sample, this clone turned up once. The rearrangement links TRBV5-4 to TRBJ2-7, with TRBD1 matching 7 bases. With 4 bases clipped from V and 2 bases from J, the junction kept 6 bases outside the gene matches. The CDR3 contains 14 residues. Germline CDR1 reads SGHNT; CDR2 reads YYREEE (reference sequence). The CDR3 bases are TGTGCCAGCAGCCCCTGGGACAGCACCTACGAGCAGTACTTC. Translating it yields CASSPWDSTYEQYF.

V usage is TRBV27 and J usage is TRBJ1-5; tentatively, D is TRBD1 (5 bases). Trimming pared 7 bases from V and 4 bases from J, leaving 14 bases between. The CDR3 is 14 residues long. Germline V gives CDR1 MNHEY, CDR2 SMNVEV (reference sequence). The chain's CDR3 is CASKGGAANQPQHF. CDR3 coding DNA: TGTGCCAGCAAGGGTGGGGCAGCAAATCAGCCCCAGCATTTT.